This T cell receptor beta chain was documented in a study of shared clonotypes between healthy human individuals. Profiled with immunoSEQ multiplex PCR; TCRdb holds only in-frame clones, not every one. This sample has about 480,000 clones, with nearly 80% found just once. Germline lookup yields CDR1 SGDLS and CDR2 YYNGEE. The CDR3 spans 15 residues. Trimming left V 3 bases short and J 3 bases short, with 13 bases between. The chain employs TRBV9 and TRBJ2-1; TRBD2 might be the D (7 bases). The clonotype comes from a middle-aged woman in good health. Some clones in this sample may be carry-over from other donors' samples. Sequencing used PBMCs. CDR3 coding DNA: TGTGCCAGCAGCGGGGGGGCTAGCGGCTACAATGAGCAGTTCTTC. Translating gives CASSGGASGYNEQFF. The full variable domain, in which reference TRBV9 and TRBJ2-1 provide the parts outside the CDR3, is DSGVTQTPKHLITATGQRVTLRCSPRSGDLSVYWYQQSLDQGLQFLIQYYNGEERAKGNILERFSAQQFPDLHSELNLSSLELGDSALYFCASSGGASGYNEQFFGPGTRLTVL.